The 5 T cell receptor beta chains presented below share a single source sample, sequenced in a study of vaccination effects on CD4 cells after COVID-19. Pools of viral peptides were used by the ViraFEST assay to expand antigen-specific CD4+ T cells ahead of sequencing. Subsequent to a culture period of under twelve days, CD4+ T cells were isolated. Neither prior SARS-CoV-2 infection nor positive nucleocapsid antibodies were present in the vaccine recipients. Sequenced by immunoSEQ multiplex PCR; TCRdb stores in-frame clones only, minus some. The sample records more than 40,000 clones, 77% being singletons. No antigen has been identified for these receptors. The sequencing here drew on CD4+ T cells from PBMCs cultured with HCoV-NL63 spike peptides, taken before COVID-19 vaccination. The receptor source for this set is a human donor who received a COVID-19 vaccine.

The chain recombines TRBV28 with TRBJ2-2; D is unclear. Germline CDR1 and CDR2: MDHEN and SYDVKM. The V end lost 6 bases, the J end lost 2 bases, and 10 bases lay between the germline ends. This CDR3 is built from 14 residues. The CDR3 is CASSTTGNTGELFF. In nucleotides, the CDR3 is TGTGCCAGCAGCACAACTGGCAACACCGGGGAGCTGTTTTTT.

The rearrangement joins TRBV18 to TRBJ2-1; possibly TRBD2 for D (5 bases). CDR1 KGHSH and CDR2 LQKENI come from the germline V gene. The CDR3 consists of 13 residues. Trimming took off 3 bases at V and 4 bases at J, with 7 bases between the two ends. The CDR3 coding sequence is TGTGCCAGCTCACCGAGGGATTACAATGAGCAGTTCTTC. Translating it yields CASSPRDYNEQFF.

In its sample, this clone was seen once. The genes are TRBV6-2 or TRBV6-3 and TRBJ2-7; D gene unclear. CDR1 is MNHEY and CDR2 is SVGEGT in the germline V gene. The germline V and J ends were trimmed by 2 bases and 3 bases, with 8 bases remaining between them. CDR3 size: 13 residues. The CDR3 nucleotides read TGTGCCAGCAGTTACGCAACCAGCTACGAGCAGTACGTC. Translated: CASSYATSYEQYV.

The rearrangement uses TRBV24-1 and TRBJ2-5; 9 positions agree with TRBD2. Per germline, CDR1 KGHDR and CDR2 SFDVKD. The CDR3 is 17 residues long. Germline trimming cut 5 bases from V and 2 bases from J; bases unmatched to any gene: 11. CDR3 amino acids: CATSVHGASGAQETQYF. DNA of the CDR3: TGTGCCACCAGTGTTCATGGGGCTAGCGGGGCTCAAGAGACCCAGTACTTC.

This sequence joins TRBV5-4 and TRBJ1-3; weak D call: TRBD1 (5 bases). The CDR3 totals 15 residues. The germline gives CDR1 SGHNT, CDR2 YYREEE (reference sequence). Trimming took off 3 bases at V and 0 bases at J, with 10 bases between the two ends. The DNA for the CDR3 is TGTGCCAGCAGCTCGTACGGGGGCTCTGGAAACACCATATATTTT. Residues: CASSSYGGSGNTIYF.